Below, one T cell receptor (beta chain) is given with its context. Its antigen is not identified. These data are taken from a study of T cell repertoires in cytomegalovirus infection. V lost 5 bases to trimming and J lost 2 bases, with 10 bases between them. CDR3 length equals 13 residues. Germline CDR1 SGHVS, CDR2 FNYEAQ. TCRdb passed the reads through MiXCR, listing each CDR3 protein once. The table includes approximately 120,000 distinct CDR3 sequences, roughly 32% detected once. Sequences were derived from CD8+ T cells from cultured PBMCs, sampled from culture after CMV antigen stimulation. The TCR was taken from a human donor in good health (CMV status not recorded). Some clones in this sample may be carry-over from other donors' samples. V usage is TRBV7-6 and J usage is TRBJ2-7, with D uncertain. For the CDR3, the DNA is TGTGCCAGCAGCCGCGACACCGCCTACGAGCAGTACTTC. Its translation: CASSRDTAYEQYF. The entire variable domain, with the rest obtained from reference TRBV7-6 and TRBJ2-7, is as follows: GAGVSQSPRYKVTKRGQDVALRCDPISGHVSLYWYRQALGQGPEFLTYFNYEAQQDKSGLPNDRFSAERPEGSISTLTIQRTEQRDSAMYRCASSRDTAYEQYFGPGTRLTVT.